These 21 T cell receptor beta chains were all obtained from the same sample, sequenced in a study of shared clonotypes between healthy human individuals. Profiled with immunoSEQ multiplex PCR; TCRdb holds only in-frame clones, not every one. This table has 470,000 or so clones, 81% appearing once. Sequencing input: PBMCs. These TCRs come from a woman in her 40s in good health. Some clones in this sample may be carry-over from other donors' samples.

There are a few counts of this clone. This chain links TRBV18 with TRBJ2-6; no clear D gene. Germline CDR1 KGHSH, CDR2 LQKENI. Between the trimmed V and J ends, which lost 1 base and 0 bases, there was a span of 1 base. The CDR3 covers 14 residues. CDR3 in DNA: TGTGCCAGCTCACCACGCTCTGGGGCCAACGTCCTGACTTTC. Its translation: CASSPRSGANVLTF.

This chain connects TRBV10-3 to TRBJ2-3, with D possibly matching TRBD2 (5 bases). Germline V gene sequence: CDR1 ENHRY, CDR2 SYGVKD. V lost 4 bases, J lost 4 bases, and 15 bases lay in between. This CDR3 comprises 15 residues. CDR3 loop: CAISVIASVPDTQYF. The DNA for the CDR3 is TGTGCCATCAGTGTAATAGCGTCGGTTCCAGATACGCAGTATTTT.

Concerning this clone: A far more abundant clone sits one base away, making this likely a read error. In nucleotides, the CDR3 is TGTGCCAGCAGCCAAGTGACTAGCTCGGGAGTGGCAGATACGCAGTATTTT. Amino acid sequence: CASSQVTSSGVADTQYF. This sequence joins TRBV4-2 and TRBJ2-3, with 7 bases matching TRBD2. The germline V gene has CDR1 LGHNA and CDR2 YNFKEQ. Trimming cost V 1 base and J 4 bases; bases outside gene matches: 11. The CDR3 loop spans 17 amino acids.

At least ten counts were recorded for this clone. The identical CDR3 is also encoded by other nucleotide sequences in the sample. CDR3 in DNA: TGTGCCAGCAGCTTGGTGGCGGGAGGGACCGGGGAGCTGTTTTTT. Protein product: CASSLVAGGTGELFF. The chain recombines TRBV7-9 with TRBJ2-2; 9 bases fit TRBD2. This CDR3 is built from 15 residues. V lost 3 bases to trimming and J lost 5 bases; unmatched junction nucleotides: 4. CDR1 SEHNR and CDR2 FQNEAQ come from the germline V gene (reference sequence).

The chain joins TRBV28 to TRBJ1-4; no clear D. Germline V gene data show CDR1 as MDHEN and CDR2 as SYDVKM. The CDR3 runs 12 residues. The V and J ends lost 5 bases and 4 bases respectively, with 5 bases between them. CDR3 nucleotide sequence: TGTGCCAGCAGTCCGGGTAATGAAAAACTGTTTTTT. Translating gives CASSPGNEKLFF. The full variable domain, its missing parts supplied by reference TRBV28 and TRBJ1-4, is DVKVTQSSRYLVKRTGEKVFLECVQDMDHENMFWYRQDPGLGLRLIYFSYDVKMKEKGDIPEGYSVSREKKERFSLILESASTNQTSMYLCASSPGNEKLFFGSGTQLSVL.

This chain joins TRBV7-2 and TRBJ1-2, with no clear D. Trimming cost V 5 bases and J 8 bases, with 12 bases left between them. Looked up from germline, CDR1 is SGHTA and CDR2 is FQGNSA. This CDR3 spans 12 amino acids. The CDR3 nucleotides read TGTGCCAGCAGCGACCGTGGGAGGGGCTACACCTTC. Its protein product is CASSDRGRGYTF.

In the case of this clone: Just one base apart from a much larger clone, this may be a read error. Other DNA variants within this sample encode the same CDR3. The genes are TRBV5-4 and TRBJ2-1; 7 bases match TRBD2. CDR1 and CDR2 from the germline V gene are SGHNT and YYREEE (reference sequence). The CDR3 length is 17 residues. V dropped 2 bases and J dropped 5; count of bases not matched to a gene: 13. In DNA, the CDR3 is TGTGCCAGCAGCTTCCCCCCGGGGAGGGGAGGGCACAATGAGCAGTTCTTC. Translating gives CASSFPPGRGGHNEQFF. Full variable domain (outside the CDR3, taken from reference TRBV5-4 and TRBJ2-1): ETGVTQSPTHLIKTRGQQVTLRCSSQSGHNTVSWYQQALGQGPQFIFQYYREEENGRGNFPPRFSGLQFPNYSSELNVNALELDDSALYLCASSFPPGRGGHNEQFFGPGTRLTVL.

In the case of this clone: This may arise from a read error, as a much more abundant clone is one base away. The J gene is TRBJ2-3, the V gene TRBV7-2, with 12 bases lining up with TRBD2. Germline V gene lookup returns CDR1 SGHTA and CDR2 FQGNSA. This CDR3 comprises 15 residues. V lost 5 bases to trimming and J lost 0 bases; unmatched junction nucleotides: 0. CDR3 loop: CASSGTSGSTDTQYF. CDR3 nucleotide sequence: TGTGCCAGCAGCGGGACTAGCGGGAGCACAGATACGCAGTATTTT.

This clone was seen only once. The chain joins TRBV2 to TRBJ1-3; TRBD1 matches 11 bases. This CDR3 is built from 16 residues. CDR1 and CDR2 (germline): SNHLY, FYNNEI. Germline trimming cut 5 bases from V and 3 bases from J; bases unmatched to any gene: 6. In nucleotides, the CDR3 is TGTGCCAGCAGTTCACCGGACAGGGGGCATGGAAACACCATATATTTT. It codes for CASSSPDRGHGNTIYF.

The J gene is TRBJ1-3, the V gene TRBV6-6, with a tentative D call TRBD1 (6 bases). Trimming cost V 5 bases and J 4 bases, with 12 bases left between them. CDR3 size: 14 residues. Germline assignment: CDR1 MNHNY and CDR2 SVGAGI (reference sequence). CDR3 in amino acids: CASSIRQVGNTIYF. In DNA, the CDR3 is TGTGCCAGCAGTATTAGACAGGTCGGAAACACCATATATTTT.

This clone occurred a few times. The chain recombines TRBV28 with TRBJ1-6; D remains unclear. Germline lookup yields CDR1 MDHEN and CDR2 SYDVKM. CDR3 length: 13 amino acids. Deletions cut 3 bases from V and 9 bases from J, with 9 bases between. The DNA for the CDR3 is TGTGCCAGCAGTTTGCGGAACGTTTCACCCCTCCACTTT. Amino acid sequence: CASSLRNVSPLHF.

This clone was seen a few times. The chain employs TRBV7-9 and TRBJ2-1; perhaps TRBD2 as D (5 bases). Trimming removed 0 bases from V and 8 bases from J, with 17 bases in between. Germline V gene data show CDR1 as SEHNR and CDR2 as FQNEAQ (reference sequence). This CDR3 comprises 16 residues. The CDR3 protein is CASSLAMGRPADEQFF. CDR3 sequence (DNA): TGTGCCAGCAGCTTAGCGATGGGGAGACCAGCCGATGAGCAGTTCTTC.

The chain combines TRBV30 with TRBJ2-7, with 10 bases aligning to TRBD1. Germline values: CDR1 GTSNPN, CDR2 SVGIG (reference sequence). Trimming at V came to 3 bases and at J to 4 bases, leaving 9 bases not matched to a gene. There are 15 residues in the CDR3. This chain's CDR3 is CAWSRRRTGGYEQYF. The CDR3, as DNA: TGTGCCTGGAGCCGTCGGCGGACAGGGGGTTACGAGCAGTACTTC.

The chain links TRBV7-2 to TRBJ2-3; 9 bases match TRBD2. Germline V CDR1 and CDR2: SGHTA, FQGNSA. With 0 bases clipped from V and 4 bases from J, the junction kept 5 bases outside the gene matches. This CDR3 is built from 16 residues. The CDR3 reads CASSLALAGSADTQYF. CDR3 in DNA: TGTGCCAGCAGCTTAGCTCTAGCGGGAAGCGCAGATACGCAGTATTTT.

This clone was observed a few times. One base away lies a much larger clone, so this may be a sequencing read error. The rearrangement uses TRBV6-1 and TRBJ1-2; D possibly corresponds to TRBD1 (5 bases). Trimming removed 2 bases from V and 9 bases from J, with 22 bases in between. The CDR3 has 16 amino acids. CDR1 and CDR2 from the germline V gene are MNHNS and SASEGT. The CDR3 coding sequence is TGTGCCAGCAGTGAATTGTGGGTGGGGCCAACTCGGAGCTACACCTTC. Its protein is CASSELWVGPTRSYTF.

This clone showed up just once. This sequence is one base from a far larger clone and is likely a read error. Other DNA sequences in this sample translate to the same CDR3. The CDR3 sequence: CASSERGYTEAFF. In DNA form, the CDR3 reads TGTGCCAGCAGTGAGAGGGGGTACACTGAAGCTTTCTTT. The genes are TRBV6-1 and TRBJ1-1, with D tentatively TRBD1 (6 bases). V was pared by 3 bases and J by 3 bases, with 8 bases between. This CDR3 is 13 amino acids long. The V gene's germline CDR1 is MNHNS and CDR2 SASEGT.

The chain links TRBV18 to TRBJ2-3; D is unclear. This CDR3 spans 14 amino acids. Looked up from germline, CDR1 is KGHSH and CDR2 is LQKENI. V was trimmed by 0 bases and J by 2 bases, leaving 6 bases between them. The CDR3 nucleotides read TGTGCCAGCTCACCACCCCAGCACACAGATACGCAGTATTTT. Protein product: CASSPPQHTDTQYF.

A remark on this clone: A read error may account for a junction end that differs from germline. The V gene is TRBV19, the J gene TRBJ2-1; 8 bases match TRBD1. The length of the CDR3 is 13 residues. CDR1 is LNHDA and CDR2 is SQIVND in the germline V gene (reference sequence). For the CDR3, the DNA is TGTGCCAGTAGTCTAGACAGGGGCTATGAGCAGTTCTTC. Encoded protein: CASSLDRGYEQFF.

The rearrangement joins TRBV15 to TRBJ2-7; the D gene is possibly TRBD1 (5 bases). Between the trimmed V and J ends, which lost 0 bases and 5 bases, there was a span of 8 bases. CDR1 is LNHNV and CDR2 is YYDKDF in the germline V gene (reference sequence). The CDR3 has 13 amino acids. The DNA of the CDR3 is TGTGCCACCAGCAGAGATTGGGGCAACGAGCAGTACTTC. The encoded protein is CATSRDWGNEQYF.

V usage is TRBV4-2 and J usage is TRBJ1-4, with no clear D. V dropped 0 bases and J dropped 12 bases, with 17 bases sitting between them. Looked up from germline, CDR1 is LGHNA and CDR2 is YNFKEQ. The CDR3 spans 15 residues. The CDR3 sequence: CASSQDLLEVFELFF. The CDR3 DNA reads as TGTGCCAGCAGCCAAGATCTATTGGAGGTTTTTGAACTGTTTTTT.

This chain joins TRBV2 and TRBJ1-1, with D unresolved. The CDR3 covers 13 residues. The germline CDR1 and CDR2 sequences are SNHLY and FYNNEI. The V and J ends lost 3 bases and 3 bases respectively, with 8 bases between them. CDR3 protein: CASSEGFDTEAFF. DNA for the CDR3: TGTGCCAGCAGTGAGGGATTCGACACTGAAGCTTTCTTT.